This T cell receptor beta chain comes out of a study of blood T cell repertoires in COVID-19. Study in general: Acute and convalescent COVID-19 specimens originated in the United States, Italy and Spain.

Original handling: Cell counts per sample came from amplifying reference gene primers. Sequencing was performed with immunoSEQ multiplex PCR; in TCRdb, only in-frame clones are kept and a portion is missing. From that table come the V and J calls and clone size; the DNA was used to work out D and trimming. The table has 25,000 to 35,000 clones, 85% to 90% seen once. Germline CDR1 SGHDT, CDR2 YYEEEE. The CDR3 runs to 16 residues. The ends were cut back, 2 bases at V and 7 bases at J, with 19 bases in the middle. Sample: peripheral blood. The V and J genes are TRBV5-6 and TRBJ1-5, with D possibly being TRBD1 (5 bases). This clonotype was sampled from a human donor in a cohort sampled during active COVID-19. The CDR3, as DNA: TGTGCCAGCAGCTTAGGTTGGGGGGAAGGGGTACAGCCCCAGCATTTT. Its protein product is CASSLGWGEGVQPQHF.